This is a list of T cell receptor beta chains from one sample in a study of T cells in Graves' hyperthyroidism and ophthalmopathy. TCRdb re-derived calls from the multiplex PCR reads in MiXCR, one entry per CDR3 protein. The sample includes more than 500,000 distinct CDR3 sequences, approximately 14% of them seen just once. Sequenced input: blood. The receptors were gathered from a woman between 40 and 50 years old with Graves' ophthalmopathy. Both conserved end residues are part of each CDR3. D genes are given only for firm matches. Clone size is shown for a subset of rows, as once, few, many or a class of expanded clone.

D,J,V,size,CDR3,DNA
TRBD1,TRBJ2-5,TRBV29-1,few,CSVEDPGGWETQYF,TGCAGCGTTGAAGATCCAGGGGGATGGGAGACCCAGTACTTC
NA,TRBJ2-7,TRBV13,many,CASGERRYEQYF,TGTGCCAGCGGGGAGAGGCGCTACGAGCAGTACTTC
NA,TRBJ2-7,TRBV18,many,CASSLQEYEQYF,TGTGCCAGCTCACTACAGGAATACGAGCAGTACTTC
TRBD1,TRBJ2-2,TRBV19,few,CAIGAGTGVSGELFF,TGTGCCATCGGGGCGGGGACAGGAGTATCCGGGGAGCTGTTTTTT
NA,TRBJ2-2,TRBV7-3,NA,CASGYDTGELFF,TGTGCCAGCGGCTACGACACCGGGGAGCTGTTTTTT
NA,TRBJ1-1,TRBV19,NA,CASNEGSMNTEAFF,TGTGCCAGTAATGAGGGCAGCATGAACACTGAAGCTTTCTTT
TRBD2,TRBJ2-1,TRBV11-2,many,CASSISGSQFF,TGTGCCAGCAGTATTAGCGGGAGTCAGTTCTTC
NA,TRBJ1-1,TRBV30,once,CAWGQGSTEAFF,TGTGCCTGGGGGCAGGGTAGCACTGAAGCTTTCTTT
NA,TRBJ2-5,TRBV6-5,NA,CASSYRESPPETQYF,TGTGCCAGCAGTTACCGCGAGAGTCCCCCAGAGACCCAGTACTTC
NA,TRBJ1-5,TRBV2,few,CASKVGSNNQPQHF,TGTGCCAGCAAGGTGGGATCGAACAATCAGCCCCAGCATTTT
NA,TRBJ1-5,TRBV12-3/TRBV12-4,many,CASSLNLRDGIQYSNQPQHF,TGTGCCAGCAGTCTAAACCTCCGGGACGGAATACAATATAGCAATCAGCCCCAGCATTTT
TRBD1,TRBJ1-2,TRBV5-1,many,CASSPGQGIGYTF,TGCGCCAGCAGCCCCGGACAGGGTATTGGCTACACCTTC
NA,TRBJ2-5,TRBV7-2,NA,CASSFQPGQETQYF,TGTGCCAGCAGCTTTCAACCAGGACAAGAGACCCAGTACTTC
TRBD1,TRBJ2-7,TRBV7-9,NA,CASSLKPTGSYEQYF,TGTGCCAGCAGCTTAAAACCGACAGGGTCCTACGAGCAGTACTTC
TRBD1,TRBJ2-2,TRBV6-2/TRBV6-3,many,CASSATGTGDPGELFF,TGTGCCAGCAGCGCGACCGGGACAGGGGACCCCGGGGAGCTGTTTTTT
NA,TRBJ1-5,TRBV30,NA,CAWSLRGFSNQPQHF,TGTGCCTGGAGTTTACGGGGTTTTAGCAATCAGCCCCAGCATTTT
TRBD1,TRBJ2-7,TRBV27,many,CASSKLPGQGLYEQYF,TGTGCCAGCAGTAAACTACCGGGACAGGGGCTCTACGAGCAGTACTTC
NA,TRBJ2-7,TRBV5-1,NA,CASSLTPRPNYEQYF,TGCGCCAGCAGCTTGACCCCCAGACCGAATTACGAGCAGTACTTC
TRBD2,TRBJ2-2,TRBV28,many,CASSLIGFAGGPSTGELFF,TGTGCCAGCAGTTTAATAGGGTTCGCGGGAGGGCCGTCCACCGGGGAGCTGTTTTTT
TRBD1,TRBJ2-7,TRBV27,many,CASSLATGFYEQYF,TGTGCCAGCAGTCTTGCGACAGGGTTCTACGAGCAGTACTTC
TRBD2,TRBJ2-2,TRBV2,NA,CASSARGGTGKLFF,TGTGCCAGCAGTGCACGGGGGGGCACCGGGAAGCTGTTTTTT
NA,TRBJ2-7,TRBV18,NA,CASSPETATYEQYF,TGTGCCAGCTCACCGGAGACAGCCACCTACGAGCAGTACTTC
TRBD1,TRBJ1-2,TRBV5-1,many,CASSTLTGAEGYTF,TGCGCCAGCAGCACCCTCACAGGGGCGGAGGGCTACACCTTC
NA,TRBJ1-5,TRBV6-2/TRBV6-3,many,CASSLDGGSQPQHF,TGTGCCAGCAGCCTCGACGGCGGTAGTCAGCCCCAGCATTTT
TRBD1,TRBJ2-7,TRBV6-4,many,CASRDHHYTGTVSYEQYF,TGTGCCAGCAGAGACCATCATTACACCGGGACAGTGTCCTACGAGCAGTACTTC
NA,TRBJ1-1,TRBV10-3,few,CAINGQQNTEAFF,TGTGCCATCAACGGGCAGCAGAACACTGAAGCTTTCTTT
TRBD2,TRBJ2-7,TRBV2,few,CASSDSGGGTYEQYF,TGTGCCAGCAGTGATAGCGGGGGGGGAACCTACGAGCAGTACTTC
TRBD2,TRBJ2-5,TRBV7-9,many,CASSFGTSEQETQYF,TGTGCCAGCAGCTTTGGGACTAGCGAGCAAGAGACCCAGTACTTC
NA,TRBJ2-7,TRBV2,many,CASKVSGPTYEQYF,TGTGCCAGCAAGGTATCAGGACCAACCTACGAGCAGTACTTC
NA,TRBJ1-6,TRBV12-3/TRBV12-4,few,CASSSQGGFGNSPLHF,TGTGCCAGCAGTTCCCAGGGTGGGTTCGGTAATTCACCCCTCCACTTT
NA,TRBJ2-7,TRBV28,many,CASMDGVMRTDEQYF,TGTGCCAGCATGGACGGTGTCATGAGAACCGACGAGCAGTACTTC
TRBD1,TRBJ2-7,TRBV4-1,many,CASSQEQGRTYEQYF,TGCGCCAGCAGCCAAGAACAGGGGCGGACCTACGAGCAGTACTTC
NA,TRBJ2-7,TRBV6-2/TRBV6-3,NA,CASSYPTWEQYF,TGTGCCAGCAGTTACCCAACATGGGAGCAGTACTTC
TRBD2,TRBJ2-7,TRBV7-2,many,CASSLGGEGLHEQYF,TGTGCCAGCAGCTTAGGGGGGGAGGGGTTGCACGAGCAGTACTTC
NA,TRBJ2-7,TRBV11-2,many,CASSSWAQYEQYF,TGTGCCAGCAGCTCCTGGGCCCAATACGAGCAGTACTTC
NA,TRBJ2-5,TRBV2,many,CASRGRSGETQYF,TGTGCCAGCAGGGGGAGATCCGGAGAGACCCAGTACTTC
TRBD2,TRBJ2-7,TRBV15,few,CATSRDPPLAVEQYF,TGTGCCACCAGCAGAGATCCCCCTCTAGCGGTCGAGCAGTACTTC
NA,TRBJ1-5,TRBV19,many,CASSTRQLFNQPQHF,TGTGCCAGTAGTACAAGACAGCTTTTTAATCAGCCCCAGCATTTT
TRBD1,TRBJ1-2,TRBV5-1,few,CASSAQTGDAYGYTF,TGCGCCAGCAGCGCACAGACAGGGGATGCCTATGGCTACACCTTC
NA,TRBJ2-5,TRBV12-3/TRBV12-4,few,CALGGQGTEETQYF,TGTGCCTTAGGCGGGCAGGGGACGGAAGAGACCCAGTACTTC
NA,TRBJ2-5,TRBV6-1,many,CASGQGPYQETQYF,TGTGCCAGCGGTCAGGGACCCTACCAAGAGACCCAGTACTTC
NA,TRBJ1-2,TRBV29-1,many,CSVGLDRDYGYTF,TGCAGCGTTGGTCTCGACAGAGACTATGGCTACACCTTC
TRBD1,TRBJ2-7,TRBV28,few,CASSIGTGDSYEQYF,TGTGCCAGCAGTATCGGGACAGGCGACTCCTACGAGCAGTACTTC
TRBD1,TRBJ1-1,TRBV28,NA,CASSPTGGGQGLMKAFF,TGTGCCAGCAGTCCCACGGGGGGGGGACAGGGCCTGATGAAAGCTTTCTTT
TRBD2,TRBJ2-4,TRBV28,many,CASKGGFPGLAGGPTNIQYF,TGTGCCAGCAAGGGGGGTTTCCCGGGACTAGCGGGAGGGCCGACAAACATTCAGTACTTC
NA,TRBJ2-7,TRBV28,many,CASLPFLGEDNEQYF,TGTGCCAGCCTCCCCTTTTTGGGGGAGGACAACGAGCAGTACTTC
TRBD2,TRBJ2-2,TRBV6-1,many,CASSDSGRDIGELFF,TGTGCCAGCAGCGATAGCGGGAGGGATATCGGGGAGCTGTTTTTT
TRBD2,TRBJ2-7,TRBV7-8,few,CASSWGSGSYEQYF,TGTGCCAGCAGCTGGGGAAGCGGGAGCTACGAGCAGTACTTC